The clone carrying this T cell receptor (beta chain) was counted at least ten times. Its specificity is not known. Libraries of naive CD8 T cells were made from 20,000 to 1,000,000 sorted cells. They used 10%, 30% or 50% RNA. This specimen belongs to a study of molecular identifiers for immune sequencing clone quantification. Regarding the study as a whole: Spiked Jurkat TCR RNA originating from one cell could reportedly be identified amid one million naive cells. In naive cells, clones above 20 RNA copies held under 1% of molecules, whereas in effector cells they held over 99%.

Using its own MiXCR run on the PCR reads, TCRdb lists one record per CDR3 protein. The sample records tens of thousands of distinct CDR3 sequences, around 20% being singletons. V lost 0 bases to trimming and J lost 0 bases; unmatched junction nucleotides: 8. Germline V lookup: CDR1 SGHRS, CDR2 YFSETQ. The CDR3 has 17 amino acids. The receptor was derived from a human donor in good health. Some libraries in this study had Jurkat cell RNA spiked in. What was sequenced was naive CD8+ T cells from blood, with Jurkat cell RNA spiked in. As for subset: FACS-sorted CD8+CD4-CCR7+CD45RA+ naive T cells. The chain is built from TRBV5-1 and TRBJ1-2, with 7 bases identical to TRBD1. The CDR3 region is CASSLALGQETNYGYTF. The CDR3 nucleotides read TGCGCCAGCAGCTTGGCCCTCGGACAGGAGACTAACTATGGCTACACCTTC. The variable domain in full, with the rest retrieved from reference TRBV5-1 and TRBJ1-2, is KAGVTQTPRYLIKTRGQQVTLSCSPISGHRSVSWYQQTPGQGLQFLFEYFSETQRNKGNFPGRFSGRQFSNSRSEMNVSTLELGDSALYLCASSLALGQETNYGYTFGSGTRLTVV.